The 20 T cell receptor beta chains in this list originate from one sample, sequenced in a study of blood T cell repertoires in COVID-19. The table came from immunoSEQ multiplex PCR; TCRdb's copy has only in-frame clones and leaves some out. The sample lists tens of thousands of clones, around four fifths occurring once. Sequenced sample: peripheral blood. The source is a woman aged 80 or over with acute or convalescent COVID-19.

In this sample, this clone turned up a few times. The DNA of the CDR3 is TGTGCCAGCAGCCCCCGTTGGGACATCACCCGCACAGATACGCAGTATTTT. Its translation is CASSPRWDITRTDTQYF. The chain uses TRBV5-6 and TRBJ2-3; tentative D call: TRBD1 (6 bases). Trimming took 4 bases from V and 1 from J, leaving 19 bases between them. The germline CDR1 and CDR2 sequences are SGHDT and YYEEEE. This CDR3 has 17 residues.

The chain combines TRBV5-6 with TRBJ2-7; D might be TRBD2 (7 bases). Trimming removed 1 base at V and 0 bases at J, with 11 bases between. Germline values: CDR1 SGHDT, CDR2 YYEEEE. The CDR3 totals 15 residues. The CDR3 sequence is CASSLFGGASYEQYF. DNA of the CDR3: TGTGCCAGCAGCTTGTTTGGGGGGGCCTCCTACGAGCAGTACTTC.

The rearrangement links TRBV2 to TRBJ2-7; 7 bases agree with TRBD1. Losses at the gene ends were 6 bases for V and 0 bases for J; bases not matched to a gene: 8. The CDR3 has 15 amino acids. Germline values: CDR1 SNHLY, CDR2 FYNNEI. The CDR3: CASRATGDVSYEQYF. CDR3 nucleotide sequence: TGTGCCAGCAGAGCTACAGGGGACGTCTCCTACGAGCAGTACTTC.

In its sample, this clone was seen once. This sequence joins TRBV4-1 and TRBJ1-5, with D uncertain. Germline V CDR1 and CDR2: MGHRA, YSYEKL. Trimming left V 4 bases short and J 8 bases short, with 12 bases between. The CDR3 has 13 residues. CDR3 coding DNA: TGCGCCAGCAGCCGTACCCTAGAGGAGCCCCAGCATTTT. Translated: CASSRTLEEPQHF.

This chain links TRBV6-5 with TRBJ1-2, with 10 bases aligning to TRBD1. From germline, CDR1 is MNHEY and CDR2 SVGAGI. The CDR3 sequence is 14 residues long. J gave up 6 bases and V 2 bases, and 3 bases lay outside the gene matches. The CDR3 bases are TGTGCCAGCAGTTACGGGACAGGGGTCAATGGCTACACCTTC. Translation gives CASSYGTGVNGYTF.

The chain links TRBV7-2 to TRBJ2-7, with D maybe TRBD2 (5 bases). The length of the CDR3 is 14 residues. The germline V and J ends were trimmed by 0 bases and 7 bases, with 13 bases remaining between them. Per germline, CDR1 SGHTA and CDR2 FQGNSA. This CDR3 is CASSLAGSPREQYF. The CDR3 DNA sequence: TGTGCCAGCAGCTTAGCTGGGAGTCCTCGGGAGCAGTACTTC.

CDR3 coding DNA: TGTGCCAGCAGTCGAAGCCGGGACAGATCTTACGAGCAGTACTTC. Its protein product is CASSRSRDRSYEQYF. The chain uses TRBV7-9 and TRBJ2-7; TRBD1 agrees at 7 bases. CDR3 length: 15 residues. Germline lookup yields CDR1 SEHNR and CDR2 FQNEAQ (reference sequence). V trimming: 6 bases; J trimming: 4 bases; junction bases outside the gene matches: 12.

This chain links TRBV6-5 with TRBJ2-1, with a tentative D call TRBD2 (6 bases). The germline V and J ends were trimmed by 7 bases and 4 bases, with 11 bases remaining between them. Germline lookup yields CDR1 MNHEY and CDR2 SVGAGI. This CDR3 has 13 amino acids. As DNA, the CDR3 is TGTGCCAGCAACCGGGGACTTTACAATGAGCAGTTCTTC. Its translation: CASNRGLYNEQFF.

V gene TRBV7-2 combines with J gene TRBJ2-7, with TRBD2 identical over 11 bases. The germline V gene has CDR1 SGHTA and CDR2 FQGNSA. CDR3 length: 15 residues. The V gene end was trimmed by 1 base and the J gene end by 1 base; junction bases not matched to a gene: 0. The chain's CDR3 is CASSLGLAGSYEQYF. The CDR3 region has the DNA TGTGCCAGCAGCTTAGGACTAGCGGGGTCCTACGAGCAGTACTTC.

This CDR3 reads CAISGGQGYQPQHF. The CDR3 nucleotides are TGTGCCATCAGTGGCGGACAGGGCTACCAGCCCCAGCATTTT. The V call is TRBV10-3, the J call TRBJ1-5; 8 bases map to TRBD1. The CDR3 spans 14 residues. V shed 4 bases and J 7 bases; nucleotides not matched to a gene: 6. Germline CDR1 reads ENHRY; CDR2 reads SYGVKD.

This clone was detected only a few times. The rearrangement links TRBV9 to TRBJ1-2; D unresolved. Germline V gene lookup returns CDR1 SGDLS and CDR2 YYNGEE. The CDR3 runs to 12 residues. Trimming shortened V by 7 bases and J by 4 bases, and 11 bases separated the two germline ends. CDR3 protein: CASGKDFYGYTF. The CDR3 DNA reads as TGTGCCAGCGGAAAGGACTTCTATGGCTACACCTTC. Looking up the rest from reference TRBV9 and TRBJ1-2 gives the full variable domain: DSGVTQTPKHLITATGQRVTLRCSPRSGDLSVYWYQQSLDQGLQFLIQYYNGEERAKGNILERFSAQQFPDLHSELNLSSLELGDSALYFCASGKDFYGYTFGSGTRLTVV.

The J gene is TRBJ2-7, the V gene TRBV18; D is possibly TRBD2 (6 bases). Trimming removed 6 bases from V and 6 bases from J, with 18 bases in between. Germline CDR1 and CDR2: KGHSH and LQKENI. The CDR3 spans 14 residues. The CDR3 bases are TGTGCCAGCTCCCCAGTCACGGGGGTCGGCGAGCAGTACTTC. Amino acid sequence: CASSPVTGVGEQYF.

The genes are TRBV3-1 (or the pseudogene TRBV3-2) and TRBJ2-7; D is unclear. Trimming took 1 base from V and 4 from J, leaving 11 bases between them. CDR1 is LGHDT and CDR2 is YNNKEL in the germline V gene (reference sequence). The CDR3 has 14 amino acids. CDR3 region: CASSQGRFGYEQYF. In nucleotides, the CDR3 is TGTGCCAGCAGCCAAGGTAGGTTCGGGTACGAGCAGTACTTC.

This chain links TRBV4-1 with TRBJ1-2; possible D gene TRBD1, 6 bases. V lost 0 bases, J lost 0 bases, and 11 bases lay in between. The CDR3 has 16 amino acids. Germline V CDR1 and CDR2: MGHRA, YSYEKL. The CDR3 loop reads CASSQEPGQTNYGYTF. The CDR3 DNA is TGCGCCAGCAGCCAAGAGCCGGGACAAACTAACTATGGCTACACCTTC.

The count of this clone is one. The chain's CDR3 is CAWSLGGTSIFMYF. As DNA, the CDR3 is TGTGCCTGGAGTTTGGGGGGAACCTCTATTTTCATGTACTTC. The chain joins TRBV30 to TRBJ2-7, with D possibly matching TRBD2 (6 bases). V was cut by 2 bases and J by 12 bases, with 23 bases left in between. This CDR3 is 14 amino acids long. The V gene's germline CDR1 is GTSNPN and CDR2 SVGIG (reference sequence).

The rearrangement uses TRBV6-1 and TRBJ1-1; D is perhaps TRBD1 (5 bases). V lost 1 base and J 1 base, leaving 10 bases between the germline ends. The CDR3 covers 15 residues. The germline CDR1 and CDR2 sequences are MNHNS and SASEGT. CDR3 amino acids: CASSEVAGKNTEAFF. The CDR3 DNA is TGTGCCAGCAGTGAAGTGGCAGGGAAGAACACTGAAGCTTTCTTT.

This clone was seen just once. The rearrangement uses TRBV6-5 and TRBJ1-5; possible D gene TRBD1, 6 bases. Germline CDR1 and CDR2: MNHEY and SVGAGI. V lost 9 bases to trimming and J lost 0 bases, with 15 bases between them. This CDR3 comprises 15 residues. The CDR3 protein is CASNSGAYSNQPQHF. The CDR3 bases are TGTGCCAGTAATTCAGGGGCGTATAGCAATCAGCCCCAGCATTTT.

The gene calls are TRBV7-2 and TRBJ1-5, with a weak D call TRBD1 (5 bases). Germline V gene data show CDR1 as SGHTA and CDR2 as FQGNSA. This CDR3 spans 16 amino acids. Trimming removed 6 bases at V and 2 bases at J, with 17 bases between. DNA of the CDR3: TGTGCCAGCAGTACGCAGGGTACCACGGGCAATCAGCCCCAGCATTTT. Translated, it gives CASSTQGTTGNQPQHF.

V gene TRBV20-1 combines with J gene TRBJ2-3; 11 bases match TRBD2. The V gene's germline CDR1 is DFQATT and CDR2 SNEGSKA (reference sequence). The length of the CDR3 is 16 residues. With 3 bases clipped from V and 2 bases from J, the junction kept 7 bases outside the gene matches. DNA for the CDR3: TGCAGTGCTAGTAGGCTAGCGGGGGGCCTCACAGATACGCAGTATTTT. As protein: CSASRLAGGLTDTQYF.

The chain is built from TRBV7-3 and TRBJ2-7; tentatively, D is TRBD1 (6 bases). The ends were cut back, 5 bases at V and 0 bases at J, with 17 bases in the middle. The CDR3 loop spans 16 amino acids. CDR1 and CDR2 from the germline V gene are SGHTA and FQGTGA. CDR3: CASSRYPRDTSYEQYF. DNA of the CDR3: TGTGCCAGCAGCCGCTACCCTCGGGACACCTCCTACGAGCAGTACTTC. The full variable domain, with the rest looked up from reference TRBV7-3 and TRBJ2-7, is GAGVSQTPSNKVTEKGKYVELRCDPISGHTALYWYRQSLGQGPEFLIYFQGTGAADDSGLPNDRFFAVRPEGSVSTLKIQRTERGDSAVYLCASSRYPRDTSYEQYFGPGTRLTVT.